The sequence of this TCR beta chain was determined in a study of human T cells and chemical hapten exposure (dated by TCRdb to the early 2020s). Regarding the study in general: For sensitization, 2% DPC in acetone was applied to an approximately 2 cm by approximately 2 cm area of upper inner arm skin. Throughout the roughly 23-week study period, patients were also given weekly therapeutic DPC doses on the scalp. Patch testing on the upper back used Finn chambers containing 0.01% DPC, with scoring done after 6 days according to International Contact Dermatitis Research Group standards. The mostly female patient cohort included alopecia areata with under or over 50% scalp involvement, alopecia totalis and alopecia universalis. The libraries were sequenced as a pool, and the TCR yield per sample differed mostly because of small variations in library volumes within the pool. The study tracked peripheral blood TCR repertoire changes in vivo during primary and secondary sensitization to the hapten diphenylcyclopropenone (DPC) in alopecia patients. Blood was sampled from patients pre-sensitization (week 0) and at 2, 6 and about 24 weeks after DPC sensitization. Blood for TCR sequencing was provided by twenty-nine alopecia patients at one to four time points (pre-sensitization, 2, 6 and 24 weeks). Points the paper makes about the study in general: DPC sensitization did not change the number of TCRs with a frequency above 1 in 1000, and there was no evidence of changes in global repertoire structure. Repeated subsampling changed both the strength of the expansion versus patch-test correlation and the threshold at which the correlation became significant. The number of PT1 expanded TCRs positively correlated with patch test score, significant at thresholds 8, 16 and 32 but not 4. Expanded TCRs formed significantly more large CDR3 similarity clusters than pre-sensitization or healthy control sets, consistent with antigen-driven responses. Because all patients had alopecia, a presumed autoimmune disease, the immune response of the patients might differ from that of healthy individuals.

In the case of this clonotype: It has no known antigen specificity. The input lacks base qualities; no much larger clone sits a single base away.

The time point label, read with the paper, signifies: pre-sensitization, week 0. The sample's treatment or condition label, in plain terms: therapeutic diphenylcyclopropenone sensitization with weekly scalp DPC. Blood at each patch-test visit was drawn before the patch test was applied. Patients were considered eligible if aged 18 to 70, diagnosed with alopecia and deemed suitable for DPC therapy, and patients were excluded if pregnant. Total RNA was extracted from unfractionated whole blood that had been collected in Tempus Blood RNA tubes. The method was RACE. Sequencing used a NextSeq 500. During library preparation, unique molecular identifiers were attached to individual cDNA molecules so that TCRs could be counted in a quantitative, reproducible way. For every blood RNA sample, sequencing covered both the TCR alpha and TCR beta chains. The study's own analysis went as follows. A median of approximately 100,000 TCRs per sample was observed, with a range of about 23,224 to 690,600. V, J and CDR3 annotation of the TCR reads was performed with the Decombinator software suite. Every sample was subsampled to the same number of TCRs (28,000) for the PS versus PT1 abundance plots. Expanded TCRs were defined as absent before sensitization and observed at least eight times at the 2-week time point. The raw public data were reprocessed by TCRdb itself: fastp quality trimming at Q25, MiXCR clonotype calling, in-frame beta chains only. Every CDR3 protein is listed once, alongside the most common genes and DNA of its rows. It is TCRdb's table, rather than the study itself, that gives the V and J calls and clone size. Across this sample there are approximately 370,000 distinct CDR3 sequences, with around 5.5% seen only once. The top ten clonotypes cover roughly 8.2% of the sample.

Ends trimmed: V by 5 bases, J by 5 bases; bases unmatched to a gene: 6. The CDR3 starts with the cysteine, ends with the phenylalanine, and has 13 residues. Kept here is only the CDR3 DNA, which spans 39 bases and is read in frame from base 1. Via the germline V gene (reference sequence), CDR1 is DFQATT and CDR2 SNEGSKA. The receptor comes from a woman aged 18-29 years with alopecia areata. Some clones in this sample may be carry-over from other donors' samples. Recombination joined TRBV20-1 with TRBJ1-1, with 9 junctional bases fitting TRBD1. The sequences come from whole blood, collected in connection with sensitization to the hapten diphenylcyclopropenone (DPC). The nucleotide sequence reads TGCAGTGCTCGTGGACAGGGGAAGACTGAAGCTTTCTTT. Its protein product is CSARGQGKTEAFF.